What follows describes a single T cell receptor beta chain. Sequenced by immunoSEQ multiplex PCR; TCRdb stores in-frame clones only, minus some. This sample has about 83,000 clones; under 95% occur once, and the top ten carry more than 0.25%. The data were taken from a study of technical replicates of blood from a few donors. This CDR3 has 19 amino acids. V was clipped by 3 bases and J by 2 bases, with 25 bases between them. Germline V lookup: CDR1 SGHNT, CDR2 YYREEE (reference sequence). Sequencing used T cells isolated from PBMCs. This receptor was taken from a human donor in good health. The chain uses TRBV5-4 and TRBJ2-3, with D tentatively TRBD2 (7 bases). The CDR3 bases are TGTGCCAGCAGCTCAACCCCTCCATGGCGGGGGCAGTTCACAGATACGCAGTATTTT. Protein product: CASSSTPPWRGQFTDTQYF.